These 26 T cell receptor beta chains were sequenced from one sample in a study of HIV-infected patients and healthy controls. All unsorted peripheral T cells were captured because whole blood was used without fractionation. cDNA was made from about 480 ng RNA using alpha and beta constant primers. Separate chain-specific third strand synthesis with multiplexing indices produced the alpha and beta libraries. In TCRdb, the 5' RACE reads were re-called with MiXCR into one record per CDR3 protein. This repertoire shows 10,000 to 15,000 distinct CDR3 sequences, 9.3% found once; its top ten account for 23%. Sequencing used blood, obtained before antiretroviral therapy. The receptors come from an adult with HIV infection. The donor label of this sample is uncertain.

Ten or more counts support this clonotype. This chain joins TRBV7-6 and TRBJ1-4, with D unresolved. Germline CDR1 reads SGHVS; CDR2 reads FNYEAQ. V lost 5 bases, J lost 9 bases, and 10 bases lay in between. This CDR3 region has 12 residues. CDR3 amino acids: CASSQPTKKLFF. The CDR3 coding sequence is TGTGCCAGCAGCCAACCGACTAAAAAACTGTTTTTT. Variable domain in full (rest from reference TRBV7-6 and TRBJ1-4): GAGVSQSPRYKVTKRGQDVALRCDPISGHVSLYWYRQALGQGPEFLTYFNYEAQQDKSGLPNDRFSAERPEGSISTLTIQRTEQRDSAMYRCASSQPTKKLFFGSGTQLSVL.

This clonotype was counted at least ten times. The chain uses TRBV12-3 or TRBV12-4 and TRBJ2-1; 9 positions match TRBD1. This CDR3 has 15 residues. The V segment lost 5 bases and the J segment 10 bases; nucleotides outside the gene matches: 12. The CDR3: CASSPITGGRGEQFF. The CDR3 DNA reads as TGTGCCAGCAGTCCGATAACAGGGGGCAGGGGAGAGCAGTTCTTC.

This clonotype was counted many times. CDR3 sequence: CASSYRTGELRETQYF. The DNA of the CDR3 is TGTGCCAGCAGCTACAGGACAGGGGAGTTGCGGGAGACCCAGTACTTC. The chain has TRBV5-6 and TRBJ2-5, with TRBD1 matching over 9 bases. The V gene end was trimmed by 3 bases and the J gene end by 5 bases; junction bases not matched to a gene: 11. The CDR3 is made up of 16 amino acids. Germline V gene data show CDR1 as SGHDT and CDR2 as YYEEEE.

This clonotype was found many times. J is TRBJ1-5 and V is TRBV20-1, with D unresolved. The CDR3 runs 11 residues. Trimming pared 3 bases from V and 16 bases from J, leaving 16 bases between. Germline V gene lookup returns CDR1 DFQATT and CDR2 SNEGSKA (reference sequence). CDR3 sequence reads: CSASETGMEHF. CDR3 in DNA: TGCAGTGCTAGTGAGACGGGGATGGAACATTTT.

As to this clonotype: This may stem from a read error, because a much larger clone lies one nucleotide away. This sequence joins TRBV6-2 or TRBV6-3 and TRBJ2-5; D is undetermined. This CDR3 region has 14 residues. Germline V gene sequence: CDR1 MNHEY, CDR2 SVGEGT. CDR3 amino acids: CASSFSYGPETHYF. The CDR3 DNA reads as TGTGCCAGCAGTTTTTCCTACGGCCCAGAGACCCATTACTTC.

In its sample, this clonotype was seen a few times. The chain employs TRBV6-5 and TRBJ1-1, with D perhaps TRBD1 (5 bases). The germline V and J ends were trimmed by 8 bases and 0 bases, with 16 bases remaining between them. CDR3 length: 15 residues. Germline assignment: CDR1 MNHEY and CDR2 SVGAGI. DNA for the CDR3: TGTGCCAGCGCCCAAGCGCCAGGGATGAACACTGAAGCTTTCTTT. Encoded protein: CASAQAPGMNTEAFF.

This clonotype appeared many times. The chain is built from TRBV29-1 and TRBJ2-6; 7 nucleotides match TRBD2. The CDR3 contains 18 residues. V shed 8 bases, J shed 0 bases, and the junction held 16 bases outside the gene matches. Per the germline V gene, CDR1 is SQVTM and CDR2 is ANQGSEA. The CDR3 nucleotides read TGCAGCCCTCGTTGCGCGGGAGAAGAGAGCTCTGGGGCCAACGTCCTGACTTTC. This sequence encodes CSPRCAGEESSGANVLTF.

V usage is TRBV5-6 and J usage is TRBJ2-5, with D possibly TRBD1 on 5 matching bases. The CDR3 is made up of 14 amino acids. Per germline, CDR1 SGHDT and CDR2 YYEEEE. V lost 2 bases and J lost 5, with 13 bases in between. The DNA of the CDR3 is TGTGCCAGCAGCTTCCGTCCAGGGAAGGAGACCCAGTACTTC. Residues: CASSFRPGKETQYF.

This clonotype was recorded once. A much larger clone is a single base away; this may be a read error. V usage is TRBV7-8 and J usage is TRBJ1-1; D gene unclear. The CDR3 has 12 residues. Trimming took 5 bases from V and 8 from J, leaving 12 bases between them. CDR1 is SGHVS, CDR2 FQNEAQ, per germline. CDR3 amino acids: CASSPLTFEAFF. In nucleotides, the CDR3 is TGTGCCAGCAGCCCACTGACATTCGAAGCTTTCTTT. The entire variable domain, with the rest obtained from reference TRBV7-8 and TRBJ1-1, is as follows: GAGVSQSPRYKVAKRGQDVALRCDPISGHVSLFWYQQALGQGPEFLTYFQNEAQLDKSGLPSDRFFAERPEGSVSTLKIQRTQQEDSAVYLCASSPLTFEAFFGQGTRLTVV.

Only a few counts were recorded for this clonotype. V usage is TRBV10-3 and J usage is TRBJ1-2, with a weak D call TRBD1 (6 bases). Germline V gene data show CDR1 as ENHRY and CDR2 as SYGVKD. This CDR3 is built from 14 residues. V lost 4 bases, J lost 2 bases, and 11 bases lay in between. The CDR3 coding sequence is TGTGCCATCAGTGCCAGGACAGTAAACTATGGCTACACCTTC. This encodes CAISARTVNYGYTF.

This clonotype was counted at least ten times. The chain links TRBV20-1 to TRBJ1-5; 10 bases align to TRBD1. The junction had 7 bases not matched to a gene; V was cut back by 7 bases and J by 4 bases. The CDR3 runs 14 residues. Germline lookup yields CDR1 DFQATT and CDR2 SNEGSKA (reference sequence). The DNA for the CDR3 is TGCAGTGTCAGGGGGACAGGGGTAAATCAGCCCCAGCATTTT. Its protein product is CSVRGTGVNQPQHF.

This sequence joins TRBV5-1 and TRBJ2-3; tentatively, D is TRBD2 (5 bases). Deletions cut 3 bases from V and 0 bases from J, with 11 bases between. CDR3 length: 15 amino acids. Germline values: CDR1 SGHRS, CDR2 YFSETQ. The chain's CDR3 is CASSSGSVSTDTQYF. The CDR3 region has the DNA TGCGCCAGCAGCTCGGGGTCTGTTAGCACAGATACGCAGTATTTT.

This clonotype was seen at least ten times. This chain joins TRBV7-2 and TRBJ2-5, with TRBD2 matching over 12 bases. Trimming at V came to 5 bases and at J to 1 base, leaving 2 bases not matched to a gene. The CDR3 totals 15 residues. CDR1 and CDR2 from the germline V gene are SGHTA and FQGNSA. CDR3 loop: CASSPLAGGQETQYF. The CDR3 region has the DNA TGTGCCAGCAGCCCACTAGCGGGGGGCCAAGAGACCCAGTACTTC.

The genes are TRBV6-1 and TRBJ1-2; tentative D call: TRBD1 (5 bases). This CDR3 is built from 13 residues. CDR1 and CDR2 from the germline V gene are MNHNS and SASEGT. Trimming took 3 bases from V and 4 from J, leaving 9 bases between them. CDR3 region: CASSDREGYGYTF. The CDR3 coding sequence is TGTGCCAGCAGTGACAGGGAGGGCTATGGCTACACCTTC.

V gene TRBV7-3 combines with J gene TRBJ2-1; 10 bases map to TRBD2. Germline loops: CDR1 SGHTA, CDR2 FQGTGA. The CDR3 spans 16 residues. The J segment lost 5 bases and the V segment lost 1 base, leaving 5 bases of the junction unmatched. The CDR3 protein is CASSLNSLAGDNEQFF. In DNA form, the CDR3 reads TGTGCCAGCAGCTTAAATTCGCTAGCGGGGGACAATGAGCAGTTCTTC. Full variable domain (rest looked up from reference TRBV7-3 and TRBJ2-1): GAGVSQTPSNKVTEKGKYVELRCDPISGHTALYWYRQSLGQGPEFLIYFQGTGAADDSGLPNDRFFAVRPEGSVSTLKIQRTERGDSAVYLCASSLNSLAGDNEQFFGPGTRLTVL.

The CDR3: CASSMLAGSNNEQFF. Here the CDR3 DNA reads TGTGCCAGTAGTATGCTAGCGGGGTCTAACAATGAGCAGTTCTTC. The rearrangement uses TRBV19 and TRBJ2-1; 9 bases map to TRBD2. This CDR3 is 15 amino acids long. From germline, CDR1 is LNHDA and CDR2 SQIVND (reference sequence). V dropped 3 bases and J dropped 5; count of bases not matched to a gene: 5.

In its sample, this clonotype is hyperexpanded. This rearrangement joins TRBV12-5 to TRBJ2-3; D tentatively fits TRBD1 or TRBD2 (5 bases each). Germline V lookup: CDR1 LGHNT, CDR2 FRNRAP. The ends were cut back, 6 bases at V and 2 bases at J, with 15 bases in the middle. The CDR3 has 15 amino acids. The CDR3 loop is CASGTYQGPTDTQYF. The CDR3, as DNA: TGTGCTAGTGGCACATACCAGGGACCCACAGATACGCAGTATTTT.

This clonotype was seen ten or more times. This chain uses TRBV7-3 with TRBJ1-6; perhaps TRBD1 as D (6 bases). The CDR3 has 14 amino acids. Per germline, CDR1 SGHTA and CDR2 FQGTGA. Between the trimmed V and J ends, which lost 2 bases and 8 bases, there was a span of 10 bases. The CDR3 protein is CASSLQGSDSPLHF. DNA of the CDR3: TGTGCCAGCAGCTTACAGGGGTCGGATTCACCCCTCCACTTT.

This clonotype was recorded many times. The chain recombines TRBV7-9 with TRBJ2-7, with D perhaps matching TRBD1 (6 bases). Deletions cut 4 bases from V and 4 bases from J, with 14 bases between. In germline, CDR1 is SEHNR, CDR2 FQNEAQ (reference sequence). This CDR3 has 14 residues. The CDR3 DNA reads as TGTGCCAGCAGCTCGCCGGGACACCCATACGAGCAGTACTTC. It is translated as CASSSPGHPYEQYF.

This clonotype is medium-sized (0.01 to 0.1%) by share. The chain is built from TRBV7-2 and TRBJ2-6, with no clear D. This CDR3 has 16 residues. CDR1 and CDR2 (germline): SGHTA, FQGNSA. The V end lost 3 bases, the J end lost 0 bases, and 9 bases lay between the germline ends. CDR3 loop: CASSFSPDSGANVLTF. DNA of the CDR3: TGTGCCAGCAGCTTTTCCCCGGACTCTGGGGCCAACGTCCTGACTTTC.

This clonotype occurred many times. CDR3 sequence: CASSYPWTGGMNTEAFF. CDR3 bases: TGTGCCAGCAGTTACCCATGGACAGGGGGCATGAACACTGAAGCTTTCTTT. The rearrangement joins TRBV6-6 to TRBJ1-1; 11 positions agree with TRBD1. V was pared by 2 bases and J by 0 bases, with 5 bases of the junction left unmatched. Germline V lookup: CDR1 MNHNY, CDR2 SVGAGI (reference sequence). This CDR3 has 17 amino acids.

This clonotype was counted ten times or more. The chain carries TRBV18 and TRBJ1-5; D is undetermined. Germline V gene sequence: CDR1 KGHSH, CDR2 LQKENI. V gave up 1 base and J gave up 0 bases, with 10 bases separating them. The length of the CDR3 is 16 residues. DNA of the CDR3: TGTGCCAGCTCACCACAGGGCCTCAATAGCAATCAGCCCCAGCATTTT. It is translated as CASSPQGLNSNQPQHF.

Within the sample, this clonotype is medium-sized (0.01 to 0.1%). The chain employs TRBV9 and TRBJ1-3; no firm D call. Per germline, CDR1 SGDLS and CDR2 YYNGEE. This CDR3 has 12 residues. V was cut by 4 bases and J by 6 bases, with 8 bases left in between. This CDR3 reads CASSPDSNTIYF. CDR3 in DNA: TGTGCCAGCAGCCCTGACTCAAACACCATATATTTT.

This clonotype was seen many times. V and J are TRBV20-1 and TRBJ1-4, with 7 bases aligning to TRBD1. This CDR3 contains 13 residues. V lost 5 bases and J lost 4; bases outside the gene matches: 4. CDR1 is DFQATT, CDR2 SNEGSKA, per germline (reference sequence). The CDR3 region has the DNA TGCAGTGCTGTGGGACAGAGTAATGAAAAACTGTTTTTT. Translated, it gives CSAVGQSNEKLFF.

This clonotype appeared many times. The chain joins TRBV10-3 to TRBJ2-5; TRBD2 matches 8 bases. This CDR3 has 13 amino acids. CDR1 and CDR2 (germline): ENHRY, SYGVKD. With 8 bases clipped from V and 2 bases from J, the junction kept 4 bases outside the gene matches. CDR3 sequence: CAIQTSGQETQYF. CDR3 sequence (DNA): TGTGCCATCCAAACTAGCGGTCAAGAGACCCAGTACTTC.

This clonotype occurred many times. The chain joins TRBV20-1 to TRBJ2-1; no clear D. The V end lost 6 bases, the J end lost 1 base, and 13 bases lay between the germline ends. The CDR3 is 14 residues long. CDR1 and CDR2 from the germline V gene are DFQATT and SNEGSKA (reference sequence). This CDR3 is CSAPGLTSYNEQFF. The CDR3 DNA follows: TGCAGTGCGCCCGGCCTGACTTCCTACAATGAGCAGTTCTTC.